This TCR beta chain was observed in a study of blood T cell repertoires in COVID-19. Across the whole study: Some COVID-19 samples were acute and others convalescent; all came from the United States, Italy and Spain.

In the original workflow: From reference gene primer amplification, estimates of nucleated cell counts were derived. Sequencing was performed with immunoSEQ multiplex PCR; in TCRdb, only in-frame clones are kept and a portion is missing. V and J calls and clone size are as listed in that table; D and trimming were resolved from the DNA. The repertoire holds 28,000 or so clones, with about 91% as singletons. The V gene's germline CDR1 is LGHDT and CDR2 YNNKEL (reference sequence). J gave up 4 bases and V 3 bases, and 14 bases lay outside the gene matches. CDR3 length equals 17 residues. The TCR originated in a human donor with active COVID-19. The donor label of this sample is uncertain. Sequenced sample: peripheral blood. This rearrangement joins TRBV3-1 (or the pseudogene TRBV3-2) to TRBJ2-5; 7 bases fit TRBD1. CDR3 coding DNA: TGTGCCAGCAGCCATCAAAACGCCGGGACAGATGGAGAGACCCAGTACTTC. Translating gives CASSHQNAGTDGETQYF.